This T cell receptor beta chain was profiled in a study of T cells in Graves' hyperthyroidism and ophthalmopathy. Germline V gene data show CDR1 as ENHRY and CDR2 as SYGVKD. This CDR3 contains 14 residues. V was pared by 2 bases and J by 5 bases, with 4 bases of the junction left unmatched. Thyroid ultrasound, orbital computed tomography, clinical symptoms, and serum thyroxine and TRAb underpinned diagnoses. The study's findings and limits: Also found in blood were most expanded thyroid clonotypes above 0.001.

Notes on this clonotype: Its antigen is still unknown.

RNA transcripts provided the source from which TCR beta CDR3 regions were amplified. A first-round RT-PCR of the TCR CDR3 used the HTBI primer set. TCRdb analysed the multiplex PCR reads with MiXCR anew, one entry per CDR3 protein. The table includes 480,000 or so distinct CDR3 sequences, about 45% detected once. The clonotype was recovered from an adult woman with Graves' disease, either hyperthyroidism or ophthalmopathy (not recorded which). The chain joins TRBV10-3 to TRBJ2-7, with 9 nucleotides matching TRBD2. The sequenced sample was peripheral blood or thyroid tissue (not recorded which). As DNA, the CDR3 is TGTGCCATCAGTGAGCGGGCTAGCGGGGACGAGCAGTACTTC. It translates to CAISERASGDEQYF.